A selection of T cell receptor beta chains follows, all from one sample in a study of Ad26.COV2.S vaccination and SARS-CoV-2 variants. Sequencing used immunoSEQ multiplex PCR; TCRdb keeps in-frame clones, though not all of them. This repertoire shows about 320,000 clones, approximately 86% found once; its top ten account for 1.9%. Sequences were derived from peripheral blood, sampled in a trial of Ad26.COV2.S vaccine versus placebo. Source of these receptors: a person between 18 and 65 years old who received the Ad26.COV2.S COVID-19 vaccine or a placebo. Each CDR3 is given with its conserved first and last residue. D genes are given only for firm matches. The size of a clone is reported for some rows only, either as once, few or many, or as a class for expanded clones.

d_call j_call v_call clone_size cdr3_aa cdr3_nt
. TRBJ1-6 TRBV7-6 few CASSRNQGPNNSPLHF TGTGCCAGCAGCCGAAACCAGGGACCCAATAATTCACCCCTCCACTTT
. TRBJ1-4 TRBV3-1/TRBV3-2 . CASSPETRAGKLFF TGTGCCAGCAGCCCTGAGACCCGGGCTGGGAAACTGTTTTTT
TRBD1 TRBJ2-5 TRBV29-1 . CSVGQGARETQYF TGCAGCGTCGGACAGGGGGCTAGGGAGACCCAGTACTTC
TRBD1 TRBJ1-2 TRBV18 few CASRPGGDRHGYTF TGTGCCAGCCGCCCAGGGGGGGATCGCCATGGCTACACCTTC
. TRBJ2-7 TRBV20-1 . CSAYRDEQYF TGCAGTGCTTACAGGGACGAGCAGTACTTC
. TRBJ2-7 TRBV11-2 once CASSLVMLVGGEQYF TGTGCCAGCAGCTTAGTGATGTTGGTGGGGGGTGAGCAGTACTTC
TRBD1 TRBJ1-5 TRBV30 once CAWRRGRNQPQHF TGTGCCTGGAGAAGGGGGCGGAATCAGCCCCAGCATTTT
. TRBJ1-1 TRBV7-3 few CASSLSTGNTEAFF TGTGCCAGCAGCTTATCGACAGGTAACACTGAAGCTTTCTTT
. TRBJ1-2 TRBV7-2 few CASSLGPRGAEGYTF TGTGCCAGCAGCTTAGGGCCCCGGGGGGCTGAGGGCTACACCTTC
. TRBJ1-2 TRBV11-2 . CASSRDSMGYTF TGTGCCAGCAGCAGAGACAGTATGGGCTACACCTTC
. TRBJ2-7 TRBV5-1 . CASSLDWRVEQYF TGCGCCAGCAGCTTGGACTGGAGGGTCGAGCAGTACTTC
TRBD1 TRBJ1-3 TRBV6-2/TRBV6-3 . CASSAGTGAVFGNTIYF TGTGCCAGCAGTGCCGGGACAGGGGCCGTATTTGGAAACACCATATATTTT
. TRBJ1-1 TRBV2 . CASSDNRITTRAFF TGTGCCAGCAGTGATAATAGGATTACTACCAGGGCTTTCTTT
TRBD2 TRBJ2-5 TRBV5-4 few CATSQSGGAGETQYF TGTGCCACCTCGCAAAGCGGGGGGGCCGGGGAGACCCAGTACTTC
. TRBJ1-2 TRBV5-1 . CASSREAYGYTF TGCGCCAGCAGCAGGGAGGCGTATGGCTACACCTTC
TRBD1 TRBJ1-1 TRBV4-1 . CASSHPGQGATEAFF TGCGCCAGCAGCCATCCGGGACAGGGGGCCACTGAAGCTTTCTTT
TRBD1 TRBJ2-7 TRBV30 . CAWRDRGRSYEQYF TGTGCCTGGAGGGACAGGGGGCGCTCCTACGAGCAGTACTTC
. TRBJ2-3 TRBV3-1/TRBV3-2 . CASSLRGQITDTQYF TGTGCCAGCAGCCTCAGAGGACAGATCACAGATACGCAGTATTTT
. TRBJ2-5 TRBV10-2 once CASSEKGRETQYF TGCGCCAGCAGTGAAAAGGGGAGGGAGACCCAGTACTTC
TRBD1 TRBJ1-1 TRBV3-1/TRBV3-2 . CASSQQTGASYTEAFF TGTGCCAGCAGCCAACAAACAGGGGCATCGTACACTGAAGCTTTCTTT
. TRBJ1-1 TRBV3-1/TRBV3-2 once CASSQAGGPEAFF TGTGCCAGCAGCCAAGCCGGAGGGCCTGAAGCTTTCTTT
TRBD1 TRBJ2-2 TRBV6-1 . CASSEAWDRGRTGELFF TGTGCCAGCAGTGAAGCATGGGACAGGGGGCGGACCGGGGAGCTGTTTTTT
TRBD1 TRBJ1-1 TRBV5-1 . CASSLGQGRTAGTEAFF TGCGCCAGCAGCTTGGGACAGGGGCGAACCGCTGGGACTGAAGCTTTCTTT
. TRBJ2-3 TRBV7-9 once CASSPEWDTTSQF TGTGCCAGCAGCCCCGAATGGGACACGACCTCCCAATTT
TRBD1 TRBJ2-1 TRBV30 . CAWNRGQFNEQFF TGTGCCTGGAACAGGGGGCAATTCAATGAGCAGTTCTTC
. TRBJ2-5 TRBV7-6 . CASSLNAGEETQYF TGTGCCAGCAGCTTAAATGCAGGGGAAGAGACCCAGTACTTC
. TRBJ2-7 TRBV11-2 once CASSSGGEQYF TGTGCCAGCAGCTCTGGGGGCGAGCAGTACTTC
TRBD1 TRBJ2-7 TRBV13 . CASSLGTGGFDEQYF TGTGCCAGCAGCTTAGGGACAGGGGGTTTCGACGAGCAGTACTTC
. TRBJ1-5 TRBV4-1 . CASSPVAESNQPQHF TGCGCCAGCAGCCCCGTCGCTGAGAGCAATCAGCCCCAGCATTTT
. TRBJ1-2 TRBV2 . CASSAQGSYGYTF TGTGCCAGCAGCGCACAGGGTAGCTATGGCTACACCTTC
. TRBJ2-3 TRBV12-5 . CASGLVGVAWSTDTQYF TGTGCTAGTGGTTTGGTAGGGGTAGCTTGGAGCACAGATACGCAGTATTTT
. TRBJ1-2 TRBV18 . CASSPGGADGYTF TGTGCCAGCTCACCGGGGGGGGCAGATGGCTACACCTTC
. TRBJ2-1 TRBV19 few CASSIPWTDYNEQFF TGTGCCAGTAGTATACCTTGGACCGACTACAATGAGCAGTTCTTC
. TRBJ2-1 TRBV7-3 . CASSLTGLSYNEQFF TGTGCCAGCAGCTTAACAGGCCTCTCCTACAATGAGCAGTTCTTC
TRBD1 TRBJ2-7 TRBV4-2 . CASSPTVGQGAYEQYF TGTGCCAGCAGCCCTACAGTGGGACAGGGAGCGTACGAGCAGTACTTC
. TRBJ1-2 TRBV7-2 once CASSLQRNYGYTF TGTGCCAGCAGCCTTCAGCGGAACTATGGCTACACCTTC
. TRBJ1-1 TRBV15 few CATMDWNGQMNTEAFF TGTGCCACCATGGATTGGAATGGACAAATGAACACTGAAGCTTTCTTT
TRBD1 TRBJ1-1 TRBV9 . CASSFRQGATEAFF TGTGCCAGCAGCTTCCGACAGGGGGCCACTGAAGCTTTCTTT
. TRBJ1-5 TRBV5-1 . CASSPAGINYQPQHF TGCGCCAGCAGCCCTGCCGGGATTAATTATCAGCCCCAGCATTTT
. TRBJ2-3 TRBV11-2 . CASSRDSSPDTQYF TGTGCCAGCAGCCGAGACTCCTCGCCAGATACGCAGTATTTT
. TRBJ1-6 TRBV6-6 . CASSYQNSPLHF TGTGCCAGCAGTTACCAGAATTCACCCCTCCACTTT